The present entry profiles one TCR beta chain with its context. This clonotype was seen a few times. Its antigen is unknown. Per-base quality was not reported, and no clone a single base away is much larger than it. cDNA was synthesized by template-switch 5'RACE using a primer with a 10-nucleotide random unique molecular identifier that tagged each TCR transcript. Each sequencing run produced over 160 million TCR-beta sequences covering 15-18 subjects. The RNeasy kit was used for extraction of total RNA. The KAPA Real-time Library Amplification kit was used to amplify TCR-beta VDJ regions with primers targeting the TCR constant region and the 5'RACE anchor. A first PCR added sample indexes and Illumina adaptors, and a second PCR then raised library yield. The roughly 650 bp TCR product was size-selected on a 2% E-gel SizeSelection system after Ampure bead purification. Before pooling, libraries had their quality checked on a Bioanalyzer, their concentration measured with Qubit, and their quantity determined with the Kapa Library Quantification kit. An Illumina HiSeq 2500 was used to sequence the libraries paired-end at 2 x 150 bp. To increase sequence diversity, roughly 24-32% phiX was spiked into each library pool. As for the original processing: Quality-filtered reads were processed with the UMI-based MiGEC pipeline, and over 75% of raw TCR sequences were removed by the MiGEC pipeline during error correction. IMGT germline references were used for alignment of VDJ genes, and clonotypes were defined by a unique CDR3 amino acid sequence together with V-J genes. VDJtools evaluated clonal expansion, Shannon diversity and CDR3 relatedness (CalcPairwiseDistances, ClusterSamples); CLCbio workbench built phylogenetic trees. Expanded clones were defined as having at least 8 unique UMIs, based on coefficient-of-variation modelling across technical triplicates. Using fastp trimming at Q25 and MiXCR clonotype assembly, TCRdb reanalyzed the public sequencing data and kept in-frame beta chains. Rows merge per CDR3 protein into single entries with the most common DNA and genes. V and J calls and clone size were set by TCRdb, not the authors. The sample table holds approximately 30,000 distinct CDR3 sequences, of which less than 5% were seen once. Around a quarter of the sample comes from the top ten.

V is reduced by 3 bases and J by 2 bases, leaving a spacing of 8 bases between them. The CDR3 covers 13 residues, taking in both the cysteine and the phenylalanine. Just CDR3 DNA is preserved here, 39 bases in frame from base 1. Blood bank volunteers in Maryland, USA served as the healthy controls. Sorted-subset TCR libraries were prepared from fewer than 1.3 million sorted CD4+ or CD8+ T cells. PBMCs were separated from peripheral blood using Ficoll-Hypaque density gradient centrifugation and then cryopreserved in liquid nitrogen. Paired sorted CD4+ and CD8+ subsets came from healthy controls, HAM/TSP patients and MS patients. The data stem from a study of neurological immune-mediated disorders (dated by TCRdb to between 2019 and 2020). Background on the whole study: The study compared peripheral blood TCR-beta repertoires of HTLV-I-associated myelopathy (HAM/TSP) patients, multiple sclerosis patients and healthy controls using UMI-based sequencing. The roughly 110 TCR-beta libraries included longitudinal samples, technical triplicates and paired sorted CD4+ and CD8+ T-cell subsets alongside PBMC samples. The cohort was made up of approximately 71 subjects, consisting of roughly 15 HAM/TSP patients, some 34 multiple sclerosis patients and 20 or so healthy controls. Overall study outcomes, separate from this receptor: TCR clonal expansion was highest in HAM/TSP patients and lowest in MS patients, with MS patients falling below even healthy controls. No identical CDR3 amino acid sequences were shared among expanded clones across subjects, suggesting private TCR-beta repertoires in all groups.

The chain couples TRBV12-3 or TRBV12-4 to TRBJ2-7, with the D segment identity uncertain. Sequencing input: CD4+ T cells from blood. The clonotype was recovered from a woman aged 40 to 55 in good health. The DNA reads TGTGCCAGCAGTTTTACAGTAGCCTACGAGCAGTACTTC. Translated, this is CASSFTVAYEQYF.